This TCR beta chain was found in a study of T-cell memory formation after mild COVID-19. This clonotype was seen a few times. Germline V gene data show CDR1 as SGHRS and CDR2 as YFSETQ. The CDR3 sequence is 15 residues long. The junction had 13 bases not matched to a gene; V was cut back by 7 bases and J by 6 bases. TCRdb passed the 5' RACE reads through MiXCR, listing each CDR3 protein once. Of around 530,000 distinct CDR3 sequences listed, about 20% were seen once; the top ten hold approximately 8%. Sequencing was done on a sample of PBMCs or a T cell subset sorted from them (not recorded which). The TCR comes from an adult woman who had mild COVID-19 (a few samples of this study predate the infection). Cell type and time point are not known. The chain links TRBV5-1 to TRBJ2-7, with 10 nucleotides matching TRBD2. As DNA, the CDR3 is TGCGCCAGCCGCCTTACCGGGACTAGCGTTATCGAGCAGTACTTC. Translated: CASRLTGTSVIEQYF.